This is a list of T cell receptor beta chains from one sample in a study of blood T cell repertoires in COVID-19. The repertoire was sequenced with immunoSEQ multiplex PCR; TCRdb's copy has only in-frame clones and lacks some. The sample has more than 85,000 clones; approximately 82% are singletons. Sequencing input: peripheral blood. All receptors come from a man in his 70s with acute or convalescent COVID-19. CDR3s include the opening cysteine and the closing phenylalanine or tryptophan. The D gene is left open where the match is weak. Clone size is stated in some rows and not others, as once, few, many or a class when expanded.

D,J,size,V,DNA,CDR3
.,TRBJ2-3,.,TRBV2,TGTGCCAGCAGTGAAGATGGGGCAATAAGCACAGATACGCAGTATTTT,CASSEDGAISTDTQYF
.,TRBJ2-6,once,TRBV19,TGTGCCAGTACCAGGGCGGGACAGAGAATGAGATCTGGGGCCAACGTCCTGACTTTC,CASTRAGQRMRSGANVLTF
.,TRBJ1-2,.,TRBV5-4,TGTGCCAGCAGCCGCTTCGGGGGTGAAGCTAACTATGGCTACACCTTC,CASSRFGGEANYGYTF
.,TRBJ2-7,.,TRBV2,TGTGCCAGCAGTGAAGCTGTAGACAGGTGGGGTGAGCAGTACTTC,CASSEAVDRWGEQYF
TRBD2,TRBJ2-1,once,TRBV18,TGTGCCAGCTCACCCCAAGCGGGAGGGGAGTACAATGAGCAGTTCTTC,CASSPQAGGEYNEQFF
.,TRBJ1-4,.,TRBV7-2,TGTGCCAGCAGCTTAACAGGGACTAATGAAAAACTGTTTTTT,CASSLTGTNEKLFF
.,TRBJ2-5,.,TRBV5-8,TGTGCCAGCAGCTCCGGGCAGGGTGAGACCCAGTACTTC,CASSSGQGETQYF
.,TRBJ2-7,once,TRBV9,TGTGCCAGCAGCGTCGGCACAGGGTTAAGCTCCTACGAGCAGTACTTC,CASSVGTGLSSYEQYF
.,TRBJ2-2,.,TRBV11-3,TGTGCCAGCAGCCCACGGGACAAGAACACCGGGGAGCTGTTTTTT,CASSPRDKNTGELFF
TRBD2,TRBJ2-5,.,TRBV18,TGTGCCAGCTCATCGACTAGCGGGGGCTCTCTTTCCGAGACCCAGTACTTC,CASSSTSGGSLSETQYF
TRBD1,TRBJ1-1,.,TRBV7-3,TGTGCCAGCAGCTTTAGACAGGGCGGAATAGCTTTCTTT,CASSFRQGGIAFF
TRBD1,TRBJ1-6,.,TRBV7-9,TGTGCCAGCAGCTTTGGACAGGGTTTCTATAATTCACCCCTCCACTTT,CASSFGQGFYNSPLHF
TRBD1,TRBJ2-2,few,TRBV19,TGTGCCAGTCGGATGTCACAGGGGGCCGGGGAGCTGTTTTTT,CASRMSQGAGELFF
.,TRBJ1-1,medium-sized,TRBV7-9,TGTGCCAGCAGCTTAGCCAGGAATGAAGCTTTCTTT,CASSLARNEAFF
.,TRBJ1-1,once,TRBV30,TGTGCCTGGAGTCGCGGGGGCGCAGTAATCACTGAAGCTTTCTTT,CAWSRGGAVITEAFF
TRBD2,TRBJ2-7,.,TRBV19,TGTGCCAGTAGCCACCGACTAGCGGGAGGTAACGAGCAGTACTTC,CASSHRLAGGNEQYF
TRBD1,TRBJ1-2,few,TRBV28,TGTGCCAGCAGTTCGGGACAGCCCGTACTTGGCTACACCTTC,CASSSGQPVLGYTF
.,TRBJ2-1,.,TRBV9,TGTGCCAGCAGCCCTAGGGGGTACAATGAGCAGTTCTTC,CASSPRGYNEQFF
.,TRBJ2-1,.,TRBV11-1,TGTGCCAGCAGCCTAAACAATGAGCAGTTCTTC,CASSLNNEQFF
TRBD2,TRBJ2-1,.,TRBV19,TGTGCCAGTAGTTCCTATAGCGGGAGGGCCGGGTCCTACAATGAGCAGTTCTTC,CASSSYSGRAGSYNEQFF
.,TRBJ2-3,.,TRBV11-2,TGTGCCAGCAGCTTAGACGGTAGCGGCGCAGATACGCAGTATTTT,CASSLDGSGADTQYF
.,TRBJ2-3,.,TRBV19,TGTGCCAGTAGTATAGCCGGGGGAGTAGATACGCAGTATTTT,CASSIAGGVDTQYF
TRBD2,TRBJ2-1,.,TRBV6-5,TGTGCCAGCAGGGACCTAGCGGGGGCCGTTAATGAGCAGTTCTTC,CASRDLAGAVNEQFF
.,TRBJ2-1,.,TRBV5-1,TGCGCCAGCAGCTCACCTGGGGCGGACCCCTCCTACAATGAGCAGTTCTTC,CASSSPGADPSYNEQFF
.,TRBJ1-1,.,TRBV6-5,TGTGCCAGCAGTTACTCCCGGTACACTGAAGCTTTCTTT,CASSYSRYTEAFF
.,TRBJ1-2,.,TRBV14,TGTGCCAGCAGTGGAGGAGCGAACTATGGCTACACCTTC,CASSGGANYGYTF
.,TRBJ2-1,.,TRBV12-5,TGTGCTAGTGGTTTGGAGTCCAGGTACGAGCAGTTCTTC,CASGLESRYEQFF
TRBD1,TRBJ1-1,.,TRBV11-2,TGTGCCAGCAGCCCCCGGAGCAGGGGGTTGAACACTGAAGCTTTCTTT,CASSPRSRGLNTEAFF
.,TRBJ2-5,.,TRBV7-9,TGTGCCAGCAGCTTACCGGGATCGGCGGGCCAAGAGACCCAGTACTTC,CASSLPGSAGQETQYF
TRBD1,TRBJ1-1,many,TRBV11-3,TGTGCCAGCCAGAGGGGGCCCCTTGGAGAAGCTTTCTTT,CASQRGPLGEAFF
.,TRBJ1-2,.,TRBV19,TGTGCCAGTAGTATCGGGGGGCCACACAGGCGTGGCTACACCTTC,CASSIGGPHRRGYTF
.,TRBJ1-6,.,TRBV4-3,TGCGCCAGCAGCCCGGGGAGGGGATCAACTAATTCACCCCTCCACTTT,CASSPGRGSTNSPLHF
TRBD1,TRBJ2-2,.,TRBV7-6,TGTGCCAGCAGCTTCGTCGGGACAGGCTCCGGGGAGCTGTTTTTT,CASSFVGTGSGELFF
TRBD1,TRBJ2-7,few,TRBV18,TGTGCCAGCTCACAAAGCCCTGGACAGGTTTCCGAGCAGTACTTC,CASSQSPGQVSEQYF
.,TRBJ2-3,.,TRBV2,TGTGCCAGCAGAGGAGGACTCATCACAGATACGCAGTATTTT,CASRGGLITDTQYF
.,TRBJ1-2,.,TRBV18,TGTGCCAGCTCCCCTGAGCCCCACTATGGCTACACCTTC,CASSPEPHYGYTF
TRBD2,TRBJ2-1,.,TRBV7-2,TGTGCCAGCAGCTGGGCGGGAGCTGAGCAGTTCTTC,CASSWAGAEQFF
.,TRBJ1-3,.,TRBV29-1,TGCAGCGTTGCTTCCTGGAGCTCTGGAAACACCATATATTTT,CSVASWSSGNTIYF
.,TRBJ1-2,.,TRBV19,TGTGCCAGTAGTATTGCGACAGTTGGAGGCTACACCTTC,CASSIATVGGYTF
TRBD1,TRBJ2-1,.,TRBV5-8,TGTGCCAGCAGGAAAACAGGGGGCTCCAATGAGCAGTTCTTC,CASRKTGGSNEQFF
.,TRBJ1-2,.,TRBV7-2,TGTGCCAGCAGCCCCTACCTGCCAGAGGATGGCTACACCTTC,CASSPYLPEDGYTF
TRBD2,TRBJ2-3,once,TRBV7-9,TGTGCCAGCAGCTGGGGGGGTCCCGGAGGAGGCGATACGCAGTATTTT,CASSWGGPGGGDTQYF
TRBD2,TRBJ2-2,.,TRBV2,TGTGCCAGCAGTGATGAAGTAGCGGGAGGACGGATCACCGGGGAGCTGTTTTTT,CASSDEVAGGRITGELFF
TRBD2,TRBJ2-3,few,TRBV27,TGTGCCAGCGCTCCGGCGGGGGTGGTCACAGATACGCAGTATTTT,CASAPAGVVTDTQYF
TRBD2,TRBJ2-1,.,TRBV28,TGTGCCAGTCTGAGCGGGATGGGCTCCTACAATGAGCAGTTCTTC,CASLSGMGSYNEQFF
.,TRBJ1-2,.,TRBV30,TGTGCCTGCCGAACGCCGGGACTCAGGGGCTACACCTTC,CACRTPGLRGYTF
.,TRBJ1-1,.,TRBV7-3,TGTGCCAGCAGCCACTTCAGGGGAAACACTGAAGCTTTCTTT,CASSHFRGNTEAFF
TRBD2,TRBJ2-7,.,TRBV28,TGTGCCAGCAGTTATATAGGGAGCCGCGCGGGAGGTTGTGAGCAGTACTTC,CASSYIGSRAGGCEQYF
TRBD1,TRBJ2-3,.,TRBV5-1,TGCGCCAGCAGTTTTGACAGGGCTGGGAAAGATACGCAGTATTTT,CASSFDRAGKDTQYF
TRBD1,TRBJ2-4,.,TRBV29-1,TGCAGCGTTAAAAGCACTCGGACAGGGGGTAACATTCAGTACTTC,CSVKSTRTGGNIQYF
TRBD1,TRBJ1-3,.,TRBV7-6,TGTGCCAGCAGCGTCGGGACAGGGGGAAGCAACACCATATATTTT,CASSVGTGGSNTIYF
.,TRBJ1-3,few,TRBV7-2,TGTGCCAGCAGCTTAACAGGGATCTCTGGAAACACCATATATTTT,CASSLTGISGNTIYF
TRBD1,TRBJ2-2,.,TRBV13,TGTGCCAGCAGCAGCCCCCGGGACAGGGGTACCGGGGAGCTGTTTTTT,CASSSPRDRGTGELFF
.,TRBJ2-6,.,TRBV29-1,TGCAGCGTTGAAATTCCCAGGGGGGCCATCTCTGGGGCCAACGTCCTGACTTTC,CSVEIPRGAISGANVLTF
.,TRBJ1-6,.,TRBV2,TGTGCCAGCAGTGAGGACAGCTTCAGCTCCTATAATTCACCCCTCCACTTT,CASSEDSFSSYNSPLHF
TRBD1,TRBJ1-2,.,TRBV6-6,TGTGCCAGCAGCCCCCCTCGTACAGGGGGCGCAAGGGGCTACACCTTC,CASSPPRTGGARGYTF
.,TRBJ2-7,.,TRBV7-3,TGTGCCAGCAGCCCCCCCGACACCCCCTACGAGCAGTACTTC,CASSPPDTPYEQYF
TRBD1,TRBJ1-1,once,TRBV14,TGTGCCAGCAGGCGACAGGGGGCCACTGAAGCTTTCTTT,CASRRQGATEAFF